This T cell receptor (beta chain) was captured in a study of stem cell transplantation in POMP-related autoinflammatory disease listed by TCRdb under 2021. Regarding the research as a whole: It was hypothesized that MHC class I-dependent CD8+ T-cell differentiation and positive selection are impaired by defective thymoproteasomes, resulting in skewing of the TRB repertoire. Prior to transplant, the patients had CD4+ naive T-cell skewing, low CD8+ T-cell proportions, and decreased T-cell cytokine secretion. The effect of POMP deficiency on T-cell receptor beta repertoire diversity and CDR3 characteristics was assessed by high-throughput TRB sequencing. Overall study outcomes, separate from this receptor: The number of unique TRB V-J gene pairings in PRAID patients was restricted. PRAID patients trended toward lower TRB diversity and higher clonality across all analyzed T-cell subsets. Statistical significance for the trend toward lower diversity and increased clonality in PRAID patients was reached only for regulatory T cells.

Receptors were amplified or captured by the immunoSEQ multiplex PCR assay. The paper's data handling went like this. Shannon entropy, which takes clonal size distribution into account, was used to quantify repertoire diversity. The Gini-Simpson index (Simpson_1-D) was used to measure inequality in clonotype distribution. As stored in TCRdb, this immuneACCESS dataset retains in-frame rearrangements with V and J assigned. A fraction of the clones does not appear; measured against another copy, unresolved V genes explain less than half of the discrepancy, and the remainder lacks a known reason. Clone size and the V and J calls come from that table; the DNA yielded D and trimming. The sample table lists 25,000 to 30,000 clones, 75% to 90% of them with a count of one. Jointly, the top ten make up less than 3% of the sample. The time point tag for this specimen amounts to: before hematopoietic stem cell transplant. PRAID was marked by prominent immunodeficiency together with autoinflammation. Before TRB sequencing, T-cell subsets (conventional T cells, CD8+ T cells, regulatory T cells, T follicular helper cells) were sorted.

A remark on this clone: Its target antigen remains unknown. The sample holds no much larger clone one base away, and base qualities are not on file.

The CDR3 starts with the cysteine, ends with the phenylalanine, and has 19 residues. This entry keeps only the CDR3 DNA: 57 bases, framed from base 1. From a lookup of the germline V gene (reference sequence), CDR1 and CDR2 are MNHEY and SMNVEV. Ends trimmed: V by 5 bases, J by 2 bases; bases unmatched to a gene: 15. The chain is encoded by TRBV27 joined to TRBJ2-5, with 12 middle bases fitting TRBD2. The sequence derives from a human donor with POMP-related autoinflammation and immune dysregulation (PRAID). The sample was CD4+ T cells from PBMCs, taken before stem cell transplantation. The nucleotide sequence reads TGTGCCAGCAGTCCCCTAAGACAGGGAGGACTAGCGGGGCAAGAGACCCAGTACTTC. Translation gives CASSPLRQGGLAGQETQYF.